This T cell receptor beta chain was identified during a study of beta chain features in type 1 diabetes. This CDR3 comprises 14 residues. Germline V lookup: CDR1 SQVTM, CDR2 ANQGSEA. Trimming took 7 bases from V and 0 from J, leaving 13 bases between them. Findings and limits, study-wide: Overrepresentation of cells with high TCR expression could result from cDNA sequencing. Moderately but significantly shorter TCRB CDR3s were found in Type 1 diabetes patients in all four CD4+ subsets.

Concerning this clone itself: Its antigen is not known.

The sequenced template was cDNA made from the entire isolated RNA. Sequenced by immunoSEQ multiplex PCR; TCRdb stores in-frame clones only, minus some. In the table there are 230,000 or so clones, 16% of which are singletons. The sequence was obtained from a man aged 25 to 45 with type 1 diabetes. The specimen sequenced was naive CD4+ T cells from blood. The gene calls are TRBV29-1 and TRBJ1-3; D possibly corresponds to TRBD1 (5 bases). Written as DNA, the CDR3 is TGCAGCGCCCTCGACAGTAACTCTGGAAACACCATATATTTT. This encodes CSALDSNSGNTIYF.